These T cell receptor beta chains were read from a single sample in a study of CD8+ T cells in alopecia areata. Profiling relied on immunoSEQ multiplex PCR, and the TCRdb table lists in-frame clones only, not all of them. The sample yields some 130,000 clones, about 50% seen once. The specimen comprised CD4+ T cells sorted from blood, sampled at week 4, from a patient treated with tofacitinib. The receptors originated from a human donor with alopecia areata. Each CDR3 is given with its conserved first and last residue. A D gene is named only where the DNA matches it firmly. A clone size is listed for some rows: how often the clone was seen (once, few, many), or a class if it is expanded.

clone size: NA
J gene: TRBJ2-7
V gene: TRBV14
D gene: NA
CDR3 protein: CASSPGGLSSYEQYF
CDR3 DNA: TGTGCCAGCAGCCCTGGTGGGCTAAGCTCCTACGAGCAGTACTTC

clone size: NA
J gene: TRBJ2-7
V gene: TRBV4-1
D gene: NA
CDR3 protein: CASSHPSVGSYEQYF
CDR3 DNA: TGCGCCAGCAGCCATCCCTCCGTCGGCTCCTACGAGCAGTACTTC

clone size: NA
J gene: TRBJ2-3
V gene: TRBV11-2
D gene: NA
CDR3 protein: CASKTSAVRGDTQYF
CDR3 DNA: TGTGCCAGCAAAACCTCAGCGGTCCGAGGGGATACGCAGTATTTT

clone size: NA
J gene: TRBJ2-7
V gene: TRBV29-1
D gene: NA
CDR3 protein: CSVAIFGFHEQYF
CDR3 DNA: TGCAGCGTTGCAATTTTTGGATTCCACGAGCAGTACTTC

clone size: NA
J gene: TRBJ2-3
V gene: TRBV15
D gene: TRBD1
CDR3 protein: CATDKGQGSTDTQYF
CDR3 DNA: TGTGCCACCGATAAGGGACAGGGAAGCACAGATACGCAGTATTTT

clone size: NA
J gene: TRBJ2-7
V gene: TRBV7-3
D gene: NA
CDR3 protein: CASSLFNHEQYF
CDR3 DNA: TGTGCCAGCAGCTTGTTTAATCACGAGCAGTACTTC

clone size: NA
J gene: TRBJ2-7
V gene: TRBV29-1
D gene: NA
CDR3 protein: CSVAWTGSYEQYF
CDR3 DNA: TGCAGCGTTGCCTGGACGGGCTCCTACGAGCAGTACTTC

clone size: NA
J gene: TRBJ2-1
V gene: TRBV6-5
D gene: TRBD2
CDR3 protein: CASTPGLDNEQFF
CDR3 DNA: TGTGCCAGCACCCCGGGACTAGACAATGAGCAGTTCTTC

clone size: few
J gene: TRBJ2-1
V gene: TRBV7-3
D gene: NA
CDR3 protein: CASSLTLADEQFF
CDR3 DNA: TGTGCCAGCAGCTTAACTCTGGCAGATGAGCAGTTCTTC

clone size: NA
J gene: TRBJ1-6
V gene: TRBV27
D gene: NA
CDR3 protein: CASRLYSGVKNSPLHF
CDR3 DNA: TGTGCCAGCAGATTGTACTCAGGGGTTAAAAATTCACCCCTCCACTTT

clone size: NA
J gene: TRBJ1-1
V gene: TRBV2
D gene: NA
CDR3 protein: CASSEAWGTTEAFF
CDR3 DNA: TGTGCCAGCAGTGAAGCGTGGGGTACCACTGAAGCTTTCTTT

clone size: NA
J gene: TRBJ2-6
V gene: TRBV28
D gene: NA
CDR3 protein: CASKEGTTGANVLTF
CDR3 DNA: TGTGCCAGCAAAGAAGGAACAACTGGGGCCAACGTCCTGACTTTC

clone size: few
J gene: TRBJ2-6
V gene: TRBV4-1
D gene: NA
CDR3 protein: CASSSGTGFSGANVLTF
CDR3 DNA: TGCGCCAGCAGCTCCGGGACCGGATTCTCTGGGGCCAACGTCCTGACTTTC

clone size: few
J gene: TRBJ2-7
V gene: TRBV29-1
D gene: TRBD2
CDR3 protein: CSVAGGSYEQYF
CDR3 DNA: TGCAGCGTAGCGGGGGGTTCCTACGAGCAGTACTTC

clone size: few
J gene: TRBJ2-5
V gene: TRBV30
D gene: NA
CDR3 protein: CAWSWEYMETQYF
CDR3 DNA: TGTGCCTGGAGTTGGGAGTATATGGAGACCCAGTACTTC

clone size: few
J gene: TRBJ1-1
V gene: TRBV29-1
D gene: NA
CDR3 protein: CSVSNTGLNTEAFF
CDR3 DNA: TGCAGCGTCTCTAATACAGGGCTGAACACTGAAGCTTTCTTT

clone size: few
J gene: TRBJ1-2
V gene: TRBV6-6
D gene: NA
CDR3 protein: CASSSGVFGYTF
CDR3 DNA: TGTGCCAGCAGTTCTGGGGTCTTCGGCTACACCTTC

clone size: NA
J gene: TRBJ1-1
V gene: TRBV18
D gene: NA
CDR3 protein: CASSPPIGGGRTEAFF
CDR3 DNA: TGTGCCAGCTCACCACCGATTGGCGGGGGGAGGACTGAAGCTTTCTTT

clone size: NA
J gene: TRBJ2-7
V gene: TRBV6-5
D gene: NA
CDR3 protein: CASRDIGGSYEQYF
CDR3 DNA: TGTGCCAGCAGGGATATAGGGGGCTCCTACGAGCAGTACTTC